This T cell receptor (beta chain) was recovered during a study of cytomegalovirus exposure and HLA in healthy donors. Details on this clone: Its antigen is not identified.

The study's findings and limits: A later analysis showed HLA-associated TCR beta chains outstripping equally common others in clonal expansion. Later analysis suggested most CMV-associated TCR beta chains were HLA-restricted.

Vbeta (60) and Jbeta (13) primers were used in the PCR. Assay used: immunoSEQ multiplex PCR; TCRdb lists only in-frame clones, some missing. This repertoire includes 130,000 to 150,000 clones. The TCR originated in a man aged 40-55 years in good health and CMV-seronegative. The sequenced material came from PBMCs.

The CDR3: CASSYFGQGYEQYF. CDR3 in DNA: TGTGCCAGCAGTTACTTTGGACAGGGCTACGAGCAGTACTTC. The chain couples TRBV6-6 to TRBJ2-5; TRBD1 matches 8 bases. The DNA matches TRBJ2-7 better at its end, which makes the J call doubtful. The CDR3 consists of 14 residues. Germline-derived CDR1 and CDR2 are MNHNY and SVGAGI (reference sequence).